Below, 30 T cell receptor beta chains from the same sample are listed, as sequenced in a study of blood T cell repertoires in COVID-19. Only in-frame clones appear in the TCRdb table, and some are missing; sequencing was by immunoSEQ multiplex PCR. This sample has about 250,000 clones, with 80% to 90% found just once. What was sequenced was PBMCs or T cells enriched from blood (not recorded which). These receptors all come from a woman aged 30 to 39 who had recovered from COVID-19.

V and J are TRBV25-1 and TRBJ2-2; 8 bases align to TRBD1. CDR3 length: 13 residues. V trimming: 7 bases; J trimming: 6 bases; junction bases outside the gene matches: 4. CDR1 and CDR2 from the germline V gene are MGHDK and SYGVNS. The CDR3 region has the DNA TGTGCCAGCAAGCAGGGGGCCTCCGGGGAGCTGTTTTTT. It encodes CASKQGASGELFF.

This clone was recorded only once. The V call is TRBV28, the J call TRBJ2-5; 9 bases align to TRBD2. The germline CDR1 and CDR2 sequences are MDHEN and SYDVKM. The V segment lost 2 bases and the J segment 2 bases; nucleotides outside the gene matches: 12. The CDR3 loop spans 18 amino acids. CDR3 in amino acids: CASSLTVGAGGTQETQYF. The CDR3 bases are TGTGCCAGCAGTTTAACTGTGGGGGCGGGAGGGACTCAAGAGACCCAGTACTTC.

This chain connects TRBV29-1 to TRBJ2-3; D gene uncertain. Germline V CDR1 and CDR2: SQVTM, ANQGSEA. The CDR3 consists of 14 residues. Trimming stripped 7 bases from V and 5 bases from J, with 19 bases between. The DNA of the CDR3 is TGCAGCGCCGTTATAAGTCCCCTCGGAGATACGCAGTATTTT. Translated: CSAVISPLGDTQYF.

This clone appeared a single time. The chain recombines TRBV11-3 with TRBJ2-1; TRBD2 agrees at 8 bases. In germline, CDR1 is SGHNT, CDR2 YENEEA. With 1 base clipped from V and 6 bases from J, the junction kept 5 bases outside the gene matches. This CDR3 contains 15 residues. CDR3 residues: CASSLAGGHSNEQFF. CDR3 sequence (DNA): TGTGCCAGCAGCTTAGCGGGGGGGCACAGCAATGAGCAGTTCTTC.

V usage is TRBV10-3 and J usage is TRBJ1-1; TRBD1 is a possible D gene (5 bases). Between the trimmed V and J ends, which lost 6 bases and 4 bases, there was a span of 9 bases. In germline, CDR1 is ENHRY, CDR2 SYGVKD. This CDR3 comprises 12 residues. In DNA, the CDR3 is TGTGCCATCAGCCAGGGAAGCACTGAAGCTTTCTTT. Translated: CAISQGSTEAFF.

The chain joins TRBV11-1 to TRBJ2-2; the D is unclear. The germline V gene has CDR1 SGHAT and CDR2 FQDESV (reference sequence). This CDR3 has 13 residues. V lost 7 bases and J lost 10, with 16 bases in between. The CDR3 DNA reads as TGTGCCAGCACCCTACAGACCTCCGAGGAGCTGTTTTTT. Its protein product is CASTLQTSEELFF.

The chain recombines TRBV2 with TRBJ1-1; D perhaps matches TRBD1 (6 bases). Trimming removed 4 bases from V and 5 bases from J, with 14 bases in between. Germline V gene lookup returns CDR1 SNHLY and CDR2 FYNNEI. The length of the CDR3 is 14 residues. The CDR3 DNA follows: TGTGCCAGCAGTGGAACAGGGCGGGTTACTGAAGCTTTCTTT. Its protein product is CASSGTGRVTEAFF. Full variable domain (missing parts from reference TRBV2 and TRBJ1-1): EPEVTQTPSHQVTQMGQEVILRCVPISNHLYFYWYRQILGQKVEFLVSFYNNEISEKSEIFDDQFSVERPDGSNFTLKIRSTKLEDSAMYFCASSGTGRVTEAFFGQGTRLTVV.

J is TRBJ1-4 and V is TRBV15, with 7 bases matching TRBD1. Germline CDR1 is LNHNV and CDR2 is YYDKDF (reference sequence). This CDR3 contains 14 residues. V lost 8 bases, J lost 8 bases, and 11 bases stayed unmatched. CDR3 protein: CATGDGTAREKLFF. In DNA, the CDR3 is TGTGCCACCGGAGACGGGACAGCGCGAGAAAAACTGTTTTTT.

The CDR3 spells CASSPRGGNINEKLFF. In DNA, the CDR3 is TGTGCCAGCAGCCCCCGGGGGGGTAATATTAATGAAAAACTGTTTTTT. This chain links TRBV13 with TRBJ1-4; tentatively, D is TRBD1 (5 bases). The CDR3 has 16 amino acids. Trimming took off 5 bases at V and 4 bases at J, with 17 bases between the two ends. Germline assignment: CDR1 PRHDT and CDR2 FYEKMQ (reference sequence).

This chain uses TRBV2 with TRBJ2-7; D might be TRBD1 (6 bases). This CDR3 has 14 residues. V was trimmed by 1 base and J by 2 bases, leaving 9 bases between them. CDR1 and CDR2 from the germline V gene are SNHLY and FYNNEI. CDR3 protein: CASSEEQGTYEQYF. The CDR3 nucleotides read TGTGCCAGCAGTGAAGAGCAGGGGACCTACGAGCAGTACTTC.

Here the CDR3 reads CASSQDRPGLNTEAFF. Here the CDR3 DNA reads TGTGCCAGCAGCCAAGATCGGCCAGGACTTAACACTGAAGCTTTCTTT. This sequence joins TRBV14 and TRBJ1-1; D remains unclear. The germline CDR1 and CDR2 sequences are SGHDN and FVKESK. V was clipped by 0 bases and J by 2 bases, with 13 bases between them. The CDR3 length is 16 residues.

The count of this clone is one. This sequence joins TRBV10-2 and TRBJ1-1; the match to TRBD1 covers 7 bases. The CDR3 runs to 12 residues. The germline gives CDR1 WSHSY, CDR2 SAAADI. Trimming removed 11 bases from V and 5 bases from J; junction bases left unmatched: 8. For the CDR3, the DNA is TGCGCCTCACGCGACAGGGAGACTGAAGCTTTCTTT. Protein sequence: CASRDRETEAFF.

V and J are TRBV2 and TRBJ1-1, with D perhaps matching TRBD1 (5 bases). CDR3 size: 14 residues. The V gene's germline CDR1 is SNHLY and CDR2 FYNNEI. V lost 4 bases and J 2 bases, leaving 11 bases between the germline ends. CDR3 coding DNA: TGTGCCAGCAGTGGTGACAGATCCAACACTGAAGCTTTCTTT. Encoded protein: CASSGDRSNTEAFF. The complete variable domain, with remaining parts taken from reference TRBV2 and TRBJ1-1, reads EPEVTQTPSHQVTQMGQEVILRCVPISNHLYFYWYRQILGQKVEFLVSFYNNEISEKSEIFDDQFSVERPDGSNFTLKIRSTKLEDSAMYFCASSGDRSNTEAFFGQGTRLTVV.

The rearrangement joins TRBV2 to TRBJ2-5, with 14 bases fitting TRBD2. This CDR3 has 15 amino acids. J gave up 5 bases and V 8 bases, and 7 bases lay outside the gene matches. The germline gives CDR1 SNHLY, CDR2 FYNNEI. CDR3 nucleotide sequence: TGTGCCAGCGGGGGACTAGCGGGGGTGAGCGAGACCCAGTACTTC. It yields the protein CASGGLAGVSETQYF.

The chain recombines TRBV4-1 with TRBJ2-3, with TRBD2 matching over 8 bases. V gave up 5 bases and J gave up 1 base; unmatched junction bases: 5. This CDR3 has 15 residues. CDR1 and CDR2 (germline): MGHRA, YSYEKL. The CDR3 protein is CASSRTSGRTDTQYF. DNA for the CDR3: TGCGCCAGCAGCAGAACTAGCGGCCGCACAGATACGCAGTATTTT.

The CDR3 DNA follows: TGTGCCAGCAGCTTGGGGGTAGCGGGAGAGAGAAATGAGCAGTTCTTC. Residues: CASSLGVAGERNEQFF. The chain recombines TRBV5-8 with TRBJ2-1; 9 bases are shared with TRBD2. Germline V gene data show CDR1 as SGHTS and CDR2 as YDEGEE. Trimming removed 0 bases from V and 7 bases from J; junction bases left unmatched: 8. The CDR3 is 16 amino acids.

The chain joins TRBV6-5 to TRBJ2-7; 12 bases match TRBD2. Germline values: CDR1 MNHEY, CDR2 SVGAGI. There are 16 residues in the CDR3. V trimming: 0 bases; J trimming: 6 bases; junction bases outside the gene matches: 6. DNA of the CDR3: TGTGCCAGCAGTTACTCGATTCTAGCGGGAGGGCGCGAGCAGTACTTC. It codes for CASSYSILAGGREQYF.

This chain uses TRBV5-4 with TRBJ2-3; D is unresolved. Trimming removed 4 bases from V and 2 bases from J, with 8 bases in between. The germline V gene encodes CDR1 SGHNT and CDR2 YYREEE (reference sequence). This CDR3 is built from 13 residues. The CDR3 DNA reads TGTGCCAGCAGCCATCCAAACACAGATACGCAGTATTTT. Translating it yields CASSHPNTDTQYF.

The chain uses TRBV6-5 and TRBJ2-7; 8 bases align to TRBD1. This CDR3 spans 16 amino acids. The V and J ends lost 2 bases and 1 base, in that order; junction bases with no gene match: 7. Germline V gene lookup returns CDR1 MNHEY and CDR2 SVGAGI. This CDR3 reads CASSYARDRGSYEQYF. CDR3 in DNA: TGTGCCAGCAGTTACGCAAGAGACAGGGGTTCCTACGAGCAGTACTTC.

The gene calls are TRBV4-1 and TRBJ2-1; D remains ambiguous. This CDR3 is built from 17 residues. Between the trimmed V and J ends, which lost 0 bases and 4 bases, there was a span of 16 bases. Germline CDR1 reads MGHRA; CDR2 reads YSYEKL. Here the CDR3 DNA reads TGCGCCAGCAGCCAAGATCTTAGACTGCTGATATACAATGAGCAGTTCTTC. Amino acids: CASSQDLRLLIYNEQFF.

The chain links TRBV18 to TRBJ2-2; 8 positions match TRBD1. CDR3 length: 16 amino acids. Germline CDR1 reads KGHSH; CDR2 reads LQKENI. V dropped 3 bases and J dropped 0; count of bases not matched to a gene: 3. Here the CDR3 DNA reads TGTGCCAGCTCACCCCAACAGGGGGCGAACACCGGGGAGCTGTTTTTT. It codes for CASSPQQGANTGELFF.

The V and J genes are TRBV30 and TRBJ2-3; 8 nucleotides line up with TRBD2. J was trimmed by 4 bases and V by 4 bases; bases with no gene match: 10. Germline CDR1 GTSNPN, CDR2 SVGIG (reference sequence). CDR3 length equals 15 residues. The DNA for the CDR3 is TGTGCCTGGAAGGCGACGGGGGGGAGGTCAGATACGCAGTATTTT. It yields the protein CAWKATGGRSDTQYF.

This chain joins TRBV19 and TRBJ1-1; unclear D gene. The CDR3 sequence is 14 residues long. V dropped 6 bases and J dropped 2 bases, with 13 bases sitting between them. Germline-derived CDR1 and CDR2 are LNHDA and SQIVND (reference sequence). The CDR3 region is CASRVLLGNTEAFF. The CDR3 coding sequence is TGTGCCAGTAGAGTTTTACTGGGCAACACTGAAGCTTTCTTT.

The V call is TRBV6-2 or TRBV6-3, the J call TRBJ1-1; 7 bases are shared with TRBD1. With V trimmed by 6 bases and J by 7 bases, 5 bases remained unmatched. CDR1 MNHEY and CDR2 SVGEGT come from the germline V gene. This CDR3 is 12 amino acids long. CDR3 DNA sequence: TGTGCCAGCAGCCTAGGGGGCTTTGAAGCTTTCTTT. It codes for CASSLGGFEAFF.

This chain uses TRBV4-1 with TRBJ2-1; no reliable D call. CDR3 length: 15 amino acids. Per the germline V gene, CDR1 is MGHRA and CDR2 is YSYEKL. V was shortened by 0 bases and J by 2 bases, with 8 bases between the two germline ends. The CDR3 spells CASSQELLTYNEQFF. CDR3 DNA sequence: TGCGCCAGCAGCCAAGAGTTGTTAACCTACAATGAGCAGTTCTTC.

J is TRBJ2-7 and V is TRBV2, with D possibly being TRBD1 (5 bases). In germline, CDR1 is SNHLY, CDR2 FYNNEI. The CDR3 is 14 residues long. V lost 10 bases, J lost 0 bases, and 16 bases lay in between. CDR3 coding DNA: TGTGCCACCTACCAGGGTCCTAGCTCCTACGAGCAGTACTTC. Translation: CATYQGPSSYEQYF.

This clone has only one observation. The rearrangement joins TRBV3-1 (or the pseudogene TRBV3-2) to TRBJ2-6; D remains ambiguous. The CDR3 has 14 amino acids. The germline V gene has CDR1 LGHDT and CDR2 YNNKEL (reference sequence). V was clipped by 3 bases and J by 2 bases, with 5 bases between them. This CDR3 reads CASSHRTGANVLTF. The CDR3 DNA reads as TGTGCCAGCAGCCACAGGACTGGGGCCAACGTCCTGACTTTC.

V and J are TRBV9 and TRBJ2-3; TRBD1 aligns across 8 bases. The V gene end was trimmed by 0 bases and the J gene end by 1 base; junction bases not matched to a gene: 7. The CDR3 has 17 amino acids. Per germline, CDR1 SGDLS and CDR2 YYNGEE. For the CDR3, the DNA is TGTGCCAGCAGCGTAGAATTGGCAGGGGGCGGCACAGATACGCAGTATTTT. It is translated as CASSVELAGGGTDTQYF.

The chain links TRBV29-1 to TRBJ1-6; possible D gene TRBD1, 6 bases. This CDR3 comprises 14 residues. Trimming stripped 5 bases from V and 5 bases from J, with 13 bases between. Germline CDR1 SQVTM, CDR2 ANQGSEA. The CDR3 DNA follows: TGCAGCGTTCAACAGGGTTCCCATAATTCACCCCTCCACTTT. It is translated as CSVQQGSHNSPLHF. The full variable domain, completed using reference TRBV29-1 and TRBJ1-6, is SAVISQKPSRDICQRGTSLTIQCQVDSQVTMMFWYRQQPGQSLTLIATANQGSEATYESGFVIDKFPISRPNLTFSTLTVSNMSPEDSSIYLCSVQQGSHNSPLHFGNGTRLTVT.

Only a few counts were recorded for this clone. The chain employs TRBV6-5 and TRBJ1-4, with 11 bases fitting TRBD1. Germline V gives CDR1 MNHEY, CDR2 SVGAGI. The CDR3 totals 16 residues. Unmatched junction bases numbered 2, after V lost 0 bases and J lost 5 bases. CDR3 sequence: CASSYSGDRGNEKLFF. CDR3 nucleotide sequence: TGTGCCAGCAGTTACTCGGGGGACAGGGGGAATGAAAAACTGTTTTTT.